Listed below are T cell receptor beta chains from one sample, sequenced in a study of lymphopenia after photon versus proton radiotherapy. The table came from immunoSEQ multiplex PCR; TCRdb's copy has only in-frame clones and leaves some out. Here the sample spans 40,000 or so clones, around nine tenths being singletons. This material consisted of peripheral blood, taken from a patient treated with photon-based radiotherapy. The receptors were sampled from a man aged 55 to 70 with cholangiocarcinoma. Both conserved end residues are part of each CDR3. Each record gives: V gene, J gene, D gene, clone size, CDR3 protein, CDR3 DNA. The D gene is left open where the match is weak. The size entry is marked missing in some rows and otherwise reads once, few, many or a size class.

>TRBV20-1|TRBJ1-1|NA|NA
CSAGGVTEAFF
TGCAGTGCCGGAGGGGTGACTGAAGCTTTCTTT
>TRBV4-3|TRBJ1-6|TRBD1|NA
CASSQDRVRRGTYSPLHF
TGCGCCAGCAGCCAAGATCGGGTACGCAGGGGGACTTATTCACCCCTCCACTTT
>TRBV5-6|TRBJ2-7|NA|NA
CASSLVVSGEQYF
TGTGCCAGCAGCTTGGTCGTATCGGGAGAGCAGTACTTC
>TRBV5-6|TRBJ2-2|NA|NA
CASSWEWGSGELFF
TGTGCCAGCAGCTGGGAGTGGGGGTCCGGGGAGCTGTTTTTT
>TRBV28|TRBJ2-2|NA|once
CASSSPGTGELFF
TGTGCCAGCAGTTCCCCAGGGACCGGGGAGCTGTTTTTT
>TRBV5-5|TRBJ1-5|NA|NA
CASSLAGDQPQHF
TGTGCCAGCAGCTTGGCCGGAGATCAGCCCCAGCATTTT
>TRBV7-9|TRBJ1-1|TRBD1|NA
CASSLLGQGASTEAFF
TGTGCCAGCAGCTTACTAGGACAGGGGGCCTCGACTGAAGCTTTCTTT
>TRBV6-1|TRBJ2-7|TRBD1|NA
CASSEAQGGLYEQYF
TGTGCCAGCAGTGAAGCACAGGGGGGACTCTACGAGCAGTACTTC
>TRBV19|TRBJ2-7|NA|NA
CASSIEYTAGDAYEQYF
TGTGCCAGTAGTATAGAGTACACAGCAGGGGATGCCTACGAGCAGTACTTC
>TRBV6-5|TRBJ2-7|NA|NA
CASSLRQNYEQYF
TGTGCCAGCAGTCTCCGACAGAACTACGAGCAGTACTTC
>TRBV27|TRBJ2-1|TRBD1|once
CASSPDRESYNEQFF
TGTGCCAGCAGCCCTGACAGGGAATCCTACAATGAGCAGTTCTTC
>TRBV7-6|TRBJ2-5|NA|NA
CASSLDPYQETQYF
TGTGCCAGCAGCTTAGACCCATACCAAGAGACCCAGTACTTC
>TRBV4-2|TRBJ2-7|NA|NA
CASSQDLRAEQYF
TGTGCCAGCAGCCAAGATCTTAGAGCCGAGCAGTACTTC
>TRBV10-2|TRBJ2-1|NA|NA
CATLGGNEQFF
TGCGCCACCCTCGGGGGTAATGAGCAGTTCTTC
>TRBV21-1|TRBJ2-7|NA|NA
CASSKVTGRARLYEQYF
TGTGCCAGCAGCAAAGTAACCGGGAGGGCCAGGTTATACGAGCAGTACTTC
>TRBV28|TRBJ2-3|NA|NA
CASIKRTSTDTQYF
TGTGCCAGCATAAAAAGGACTAGCACAGATACGCAGTATTTT
>TRBV2|TRBJ2-1|NA|NA
CAQHRGSSSYNEQFF
TGTGCCCAACATCGGGGGTCAAGCTCCTACAATGAGCAGTTCTTC
>TRBV7-3|TRBJ1-2|TRBD1|NA
CASSLTPGTDYGYTF
TGTGCCAGCAGCCTGACCCCCGGGACAGACTATGGCTACACCTTC
>TRBV7-9|TRBJ1-6|NA|NA
CASSLRGSMDSPLHF
TGTGCCAGCAGCTTACGAGGTTCCATGGATTCACCCCTCCACTTT
>TRBV4-1|TRBJ1-5|NA|NA
CASSRAASNQPQHF
TGCGCCAGCAGCCGGGCCGCGAGCAATCAGCCCCAGCATTTT
>TRBV19|TRBJ2-2|TRBD1|NA
CASRGTGGNTGELFF
TGTGCCAGTAGAGGGACAGGGGGTAACACCGGGGAGCTGTTTTTT
>TRBV5-6|TRBJ1-3|NA|NA
CASSNGPAGNTIYF
TGTGCCAGCAGCAACGGACCGGCTGGAAACACCATATATTTT